At least ten counts were recorded for the clone carrying this T cell receptor beta chain. Its matching antigen is unknown. From the 5' RACE reads, TCRdb called clonotypes with MiXCR, one entry per CDR3 protein. The sample contains about 54,000 distinct CDR3 sequences, approximately 17% of which appear only once. Study outcomes and limitations: Tumor-infiltrating Treg TCR alpha and beta sequences overlapped most with tumor naive CD4+ T cells, then blood naive. In terms of TCR gene usage, tumor memory CD4+ T cells clustered together with blood and lymph node memory CD4+ cells, as well as with lymph node naive CD4+ cells.

Per germline, CDR1 SGHRS and CDR2 YFSETQ. V was clipped by 4 bases and J by 2 bases, with 10 bases between them. This CDR3 is 14 amino acids long. This TCR derives from a female donor with breast cancer. The specimen was naive CD4+ T cells sorted from blood. Described subset: naive CD4+ T cells, CD4+CD45RA+CD25-. This chain links TRBV5-1 with TRBJ2-1, with D possibly matching TRBD2 (6 bases). CDR3 region: CASSPRLAYNEQFF. Written as DNA, the CDR3 is TGCGCCAGCAGCCCCCGACTAGCCTACAATGAGCAGTTCTTC.